The clone carrying this T cell receptor beta chain was found once. Its cognate antigen is unknown. One junction end disagrees with the germline gene, perhaps due to a read error. These data come from a study of cytomegalovirus exposure and HLA in healthy donors. General study points: Cytomegalovirus-associated status was assigned to roughly 160 TCR beta chains. Usually a TCR sequence was rare, but some public TCRs were found in many donors. The classifier reportedly diagnosed cytomegalovirus status with high sensitivity and specificity.

Germline CDR1 reads MNHGY; CDR2 reads SVAAGI. The CDR3 sequence is 12 residues long. Sequencing was performed with immunoSEQ multiplex PCR; in TCRdb, only in-frame clones are kept and a portion is missing. Among about 200,000 clones listed, roughly 81% were seen once. This TCR was recovered from a woman aged 25 to 39 in good health and CMV-seronegative. Specimen: PBMCs. The rearrangement joins TRBV6-9 to TRBJ1-4; tentative D call: TRBD1 (6 bases). The CDR3, as DNA: TGTGCCAGGACAGTCTCAAGATTACAGGGCTGTTTT. Translation gives CARTVSRLQGCF.